The rows below give T cell receptor beta chains drawn from one sample of a study of blood T cells in healthy people across ages. In TCRdb, the 5' RACE reads were re-called with MiXCR into one record per CDR3 protein. The table lists some 1 million distinct CDR3 sequences, 45% of them singletons. Sequencing used blood. The receptors stem from a woman aged 55-70 years in good health. Both conserved end residues are part of each CDR3. Each record gives: CDR3 DNA, CDR3 protein, V gene, clone size, D gene, J gene. D genes are given only for firm matches. Clone size is shown for a subset of rows, as once, few, many or a class of expanded clone.

DNA: TGTGCCAGCCTTAGAGTGACAGGGGGTAATGAAAAACTGTTTTTT
CDR3: CASLRVTGGNEKLFF
V: TRBV2
size: .
D: TRBD1
J: TRBJ1-4

DNA: TGTGCCAGCGGGCAGGGAGGTGCCGGGGCCAACGTCCTGACTTTC
CDR3: CASGQGGAGANVLTF
V: TRBV28
size: .
D: .
J: TRBJ2-6

DNA: TGTGCCAGCAGCTTAGGGACAGCTGACGAGCAGTACTTC
CDR3: CASSLGTADEQYF
V: TRBV5-1
size: .
D: TRBD1
J: TRBJ2-7

DNA: TGTGCCAGCAGATCCAAGGTTGAGCAGTTCTTC
CDR3: CASRSKVEQFF
V: TRBV11-3
size: .
D: .
J: TRBJ2-1

DNA: TGTGCCAGCAAGCAGGTTGGAGCCCAGAATGAGCAGTTCTTC
CDR3: CASKQVGAQNEQFF
V: TRBV27
size: .
D: .
J: TRBJ2-1

DNA: TGTGCCAGCAGCTTCGAAGTGGGTTCATACGAGCAGTACTTC
CDR3: CASSFEVGSYEQYF
V: TRBV7-9
size: few
D: .
J: TRBJ2-7

DNA: TGTGCCACCTCGGGGACTCCCTCGTTGAATGAGCAGTTCTTC
CDR3: CATSGTPSLNEQFF
V: TRBV24-1
size: .
D: .
J: TRBJ2-1

DNA: TGCGCCAGCAACCAGGGGACGAGCTCCTACAATGAGCAGTTCTTC
CDR3: CASNQGTSSYNEQFF
V: TRBV4-1
size: .
D: .
J: TRBJ2-1

DNA: TGCGCCAGCAGCCCTAGGACTAGCGGGAGAAGAGATACGCAGTATTTT
CDR3: CASSPRTSGRRDTQYF
V: TRBV4-1
size: few
D: TRBD2
J: TRBJ2-3

DNA: TGTGCCAGCAGGGGAAGGCCCTCCTACAATGAGCAGTTCTTC
CDR3: CASRGRPSYNEQFF
V: TRBV2
size: .
D: .
J: TRBJ2-1

DNA: TGCAGTGCTCCGGGACTAGCGGACTACAATGAGCAGTTCTTC
CDR3: CSAPGLADYNEQFF
V: TRBV20-1
size: .
D: TRBD2
J: TRBJ2-1

DNA: TGCGCCAGCAGCCAAGGTCCCGGGAGTTACGGAACAGATACGCAGTATTTT
CDR3: CASSQGPGSYGTDTQYF
V: TRBV4-1
size: many
D: .
J: TRBJ2-3

DNA: TGTGCCAGCAGTTTATTGCGGACGGGGGGAGAGACCCAGTACTTC
CDR3: CASSLLRTGGETQYF
V: TRBV6-2/TRBV6-3
size: .
D: TRBD2
J: TRBJ2-5

DNA: TGTGCCAGCACCTCCGGTACGGGACTAGAGTGGTTCTTC
CDR3: CASTSGTGLEWFF
V: TRBV9
size: few
D: TRBD2
J: TRBJ2-1

DNA: TGTGCCAGCAGTTACTCGTCGGCTAGCAGGAGGCCGAGCCCCTACAATGAGCAGTACTTC
CDR3: CASSYSSASRRPSPYNEQYF
V: TRBV6-5
size: .
D: .
J: TRBJ2-7

DNA: TGTGCCAGCAGTGAGTTGGTAAAAACTAACTATGGCTACACCTTC
CDR3: CASSELVKTNYGYTF
V: TRBV2
size: few
D: .
J: TRBJ1-2

DNA: TGTGCCAGCAGCTTGACAGGAGAGGGGACCCAGTACTTC
CDR3: CASSLTGEGTQYF
V: TRBV5-5
size: few
D: .
J: TRBJ2-5